This is a list of T cell receptor beta chains from one sample in a study of neurological immune-mediated disorders. TCRdb called the 5' RACE reads again in MiXCR, with one record for every CDR3 protein. This sample yields 40,000 to 45,000 distinct CDR3 sequences, of which about 12% are seen a single time; 0.95% to 1.5% belongs to the top ten. Sample: PBMCs. Receptors originate from a female donor in good health. CDR3s include the opening cysteine and the closing phenylalanine or tryptophan. D genes are given only for firm matches. Not all rows give a size; the values are once, few, many and, for expanded clones, a class.

TRBJ2-1,.,.,TRBV6-5,CASSYTRLGGNEQFF,TGTGCCAGCAGTTACACCCGACTAGGGGGCAATGAGCAGTTCTTC
TRBJ2-2,.,many,TRBV27,CASTPDAGLSRELFF,TGTGCCAGCACACCGGACGCGGGGTTATCTAGGGAGCTGTTTTTT
TRBJ2-1,TRBD2,many,TRBV7-4,CASSLLLSFSGLAVMDEQFF,TGTGCCAGCAGCCTCCTTTTGAGCTTCTCGGGACTAGCGGTCATGGATGAGCAGTTCTTC
TRBJ1-1,.,.,TRBV5-1,CASSPRGSEMNTEAFF,TGCGCCAGCAGCCCCCGCGGCAGTGAGATGAACACTGAAGCTTTCTTT
TRBJ2-5,.,many,TRBV10-3,CAISEKGSGLIQETQYF,TGTGCCATCAGTGAGAAAGGTAGCGGATTGATCCAAGAGACCCAGTACTTC
TRBJ2-7,TRBD1,many,TRBV10-3,CAISDGRGFEQYF,TGTGCCATCAGTGATGGCAGGGGGTTCGAGCAGTACTTC
TRBJ1-1,.,many,TRBV11-2,CASSLDRGAFF,TGTGCCAGCAGCTTAGATCGCGGAGCTTTCTTT
TRBJ2-1,.,few,TRBV11-3,CASSLGAGKPRRSYNEQFF,TGTGCCAGCAGCTTAGGTGCGGGAAAACCTAGGCGCTCCTACAATGAGCAGTTCTTC
TRBJ2-7,.,many,TRBV12-3/TRBV12-4,CASHRQAGEQYF,TGTGCCAGCCATCGTCAGGCCGGCGAGCAGTACTTC
TRBJ2-6,.,many,TRBV25-1,CASSEPTGGANVLTF,TGTGCCAGCAGTGAACCGACCGGGGGGGCCAACGTCCTGACTTTC
TRBJ2-1,TRBD2,few,TRBV2,CASRDGTTSYNEQFF,TGTGCCAGCAGAGACGGGACTACCTCCTACAATGAGCAGTTCTTC
TRBJ1-1,.,many,TRBV9,CASSPRANTEAFF,TGTGCCAGCAGCCCTCGGGCGAACACTGAAGCTTTCTTT
TRBJ2-7,.,few,TRBV7-6,CASSQEWGRTYEQYF,TGTGCCAGCAGCCAAGAGTGGGGGCGCACCTACGAGCAGTACTTC
TRBJ1-1,.,medium-sized,TRBV5-1,CASSPGGAEAFF,TGCGCCAGCAGCCCCGGGGGGGCTGAAGCTTTCTTT
TRBJ2-1,TRBD2,many,TRBV5-1,CASSPGTSGNEQFF,TGCGCCAGCAGCCCGGGGACTAGCGGCAATGAGCAGTTCTTC
TRBJ1-2,.,many,TRBV28,CASSLSSYGYTF,TGTGCCAGCAGTTTAAGTAGCTATGGCTACACCTTC
TRBJ1-3,.,many,TRBV2,CATGDSPGNTIYF,TGTGCCACCGGTGACAGTCCCGGAAACACCATATATTTT
TRBJ1-1,TRBD1,many,TRBV7-9,CASSFRGQGGTEAFF,TGTGCCAGCAGCTTTCGAGGACAGGGGGGCACTGAAGCTTTCTTT
TRBJ1-3,.,many,TRBV20-1,CSAHVWGAGNTIYF,TGCAGTGCCCACGTGTGGGGGGCTGGAAACACCATATATTTT
TRBJ2-2,TRBD2,many,TRBV4-2,CASSQDRTSGGAGELFF,TGTGCCAGCAGCCAAGATCGGACTAGCGGGGGGGCCGGGGAGCTGTTTTTT
TRBJ2-7,.,many,TRBV27,CASSLSRGSSYEQYF,TGTGCCAGCAGTTTAAGCCGGGGAAGCTCCTACGAGCAGTACTTC
TRBJ2-3,TRBD2,many,TRBV20-1,CSASGLAGGPTDTQYF,TGCTCCGCTAGTGGGCTAGCGGGAGGGCCGACAGATACGCAGTATTTT
TRBJ2-3,.,many,TRBV5-1,CASSLGQTRTDTQYF,TGCGCCAGCAGCTTGGGGCAGACGCGCACAGATACGCAGTATTTT
TRBJ2-2,TRBD2,few,TRBV9,CASSVRSGRSGELFF,TGTGCCAGCAGCGTGAGGAGCGGGAGGTCCGGGGAGCTGTTTTTT
TRBJ1-6,.,many,TRBV5-5,CASSTLPGQPMDSPLHF,TGTGCCAGCAGCACCCTCCCCGGACAGCCGATGGATTCACCCCTCCACTTT
TRBJ1-6,.,.,TRBV25-1,CASTMGVGSPLLF,TGTGCCAGCACGATGGGGGTTGGCTCACCCCTCCTCTTT
TRBJ1-1,TRBD1,many,TRBV12-3/TRBV12-4,CASSTGTALEAFF,TGTGCCAGCAGTACCGGGACAGCCCTTGAAGCTTTCTTT
TRBJ2-1,TRBD2,many,TRBV15,CATSRRASGGNEQFF,TGTGCCACCAGCCGGCGGGCTAGCGGGGGGAATGAGCAGTTCTTC
TRBJ2-1,TRBD2,many,TRBV25-1,CASRKTSGRENEQFF,TGTGCCAGCAGAAAGACTAGCGGGAGGGAGAATGAGCAGTTCTTC